The clone carrying this TCR beta chain was seen a single time. TCRdb keeps only in-frame clones here, not all; method: immunoSEQ multiplex PCR. The profile shows some 270,000 clones, roughly 85% of them singletons. This sample stems from a study of blood T cell repertoires in COVID-19. The specimen sequenced was PBMCs or T cells enriched from blood (not recorded which). The TCR originated in a woman aged 30 to 39 who had recovered from COVID-19.

The CDR3 reads CASSPTGAANTGELFF. DNA for the CDR3: TGTGCCAGCAGCCCTACAGGGGCCGCGAACACCGGGGAGCTGTTTTTT. The chain recombines TRBV5-4 with TRBJ2-2; 7 bases map to TRBD1. This CDR3 region has 16 residues. The germline CDR1 and CDR2 sequences are SGHNT and YYREEE (reference sequence). V lost 4 bases and J lost 0; bases outside the gene matches: 6. Looking up the rest from reference TRBV5-4 and TRBJ2-2 gives the full variable domain: ETGVTQSPTHLIKTRGQQVTLRCSSQSGHNTVSWYQQALGQGPQFIFQYYREEENGRGNFPPRFSGLQFPNYSSELNVNALELDDSALYLCASSPTGAANTGELFFGEGSRLTVL.